These 25 T cell receptor beta chains share one sample of origin, sequenced in a study of early T cells in non-severe SARS-CoV-2 infection. TCRdb used MiXCR to reprocess the 5' RACE reads, holding one entry per CDR3 protein. The data contain 65,000 to 95,000 distinct CDR3 sequences, around 17% of them singletons. The specimen was whole blood. Receptor source: an adult who was a healthcare worker with PCR-confirmed SARS-CoV-2 infection or an uninfected control (not recorded which).

The chain uses TRBV3-1 and TRBJ2-5; D may be TRBD2 (7 bases). The V and J ends lost 8 bases and 5 bases respectively, with 18 bases between them. CDR1 LGHDT and CDR2 YNNKEL come from the germline V gene (reference sequence). The CDR3 runs 14 residues. The CDR3 DNA reads TGTGCCAGCTTATCCCTGGGGGGGCAGGAGACCCAGTACTTC. Translated: CASLSLGGQETQYF.

This clonotype appeared many times. The gene calls are TRBV7-8 and TRBJ1-6; D not resolved. CDR1 SGHVS and CDR2 FQNEAQ come from the germline V gene. CDR3 size: 12 residues. V lost 5 bases and J 9 bases, leaving 8 bases between the germline ends. The CDR3 reads CASSHPGSPLHF. The CDR3 nucleotides are TGTGCCAGCAGCCACCCCGGTTCACCCCTCCACTTT.

This clonotype was detected a few times. This chain uses TRBV7-9 with TRBJ2-1; D call uncertain. The CDR3 is made up of 14 amino acids. V gave up 2 bases and J gave up 8 bases, with 13 bases separating them. The germline CDR1 and CDR2 sequences are SEHNR and FQNEAQ (reference sequence). CDR3 sequence (DNA): TGTGCCAGCAGCTTACCAGGCCTCATCTATGAGCAGTTCTTC. This translates into CASSLPGLIYEQFF.

This clonotype turned up a few times. Germline and junction disagree at one end, which may indicate a read error. This chain connects TRBV7-7 to TRBJ2-2; no reliable D call. The CDR3 loop spans 16 amino acids. The germline CDR1 and CDR2 sequences are SSHAT and FNYEAQ (reference sequence). DNA of the CDR3: TGTGCTAGCAGCTTAGCCTCGAGACCGGACACCGGGGAGCTGTTTTTT. Protein sequence: CASSLASRPDTGELFF.

This rearrangement joins TRBV19 to TRBJ1-5; a weak D match, TRBD1 (5 bases). The germline V and J ends were trimmed by 3 bases and 0 bases, with 18 bases remaining between them. Germline CDR1 reads LNHDA; CDR2 reads SQIVND (reference sequence). The CDR3 contains 18 residues. CDR3 in DNA: TGTGCCAGTAGTATTAATTGGGGCGGCTACTATAGCAATCAGCCCCAGCATTTT. Protein product: CASSINWGGYYSNQPQHF.

The genes are TRBV12-3 or TRBV12-4 and TRBJ2-3, with D perhaps TRBD2 (5 bases). The CDR3 contains 15 residues. V lost 3 bases and J 3 bases, leaving 13 bases between the germline ends. The CDR3 DNA reads as TGTGCCAGCAGTTTGCGAGGGCGTGGTACAGATACGCAGTATTTT. Its translation: CASSLRGRGTDTQYF.

This clonotype was seen a few times. The V call is TRBV15, the J call TRBJ2-1; 10 nucleotides match TRBD2. CDR1 LNHNV and CDR2 YYDKDF come from the germline V gene (reference sequence). There are 16 residues in the CDR3. The V segment lost 1 base and the J segment 5 bases; nucleotides outside the gene matches: 5. The CDR3 DNA reads TGTGCCACCAGCAGAGGCGCTAGCGGGGGTAACAATGAGCAGTTCTTC. Its protein product is CATSRGASGGNNEQFF.

This chain links TRBV11-2 with TRBJ1-4, with TRBD1 matching over 7 bases. CDR1 and CDR2 from the germline V gene are SGHAT and FQNNGV. The CDR3 runs to 15 residues. The junction had 3 bases not matched to a gene; V was cut back by 5 bases and J by 0 bases. As DNA, the CDR3 is TGTGCCAGCAGCCCCCAGGGGGCAACTAATGAAAAACTGTTTTTT. It specifies CASSPQGATNEKLFF.

This clonotype was recorded at least ten times. The chain uses TRBV27 and TRBJ2-3; no clear D. Germline-derived CDR1 and CDR2 are MNHEY and SMNVEV (reference sequence). The CDR3 has 15 amino acids. Trimming stripped 5 bases from V and 0 bases from J, with 12 bases between. Here the CDR3 DNA reads TGTGCCAGCAGTCGCCTCCGATCTAGCACAGATACGCAGTATTTT. Translation: CASSRLRSSTDTQYF.

This chain connects TRBV20-1 to TRBJ2-1; 11 nucleotides agree with TRBD2. V lost 0 bases and J lost 8; bases outside the gene matches: 12. The V gene's germline CDR1 is DFQATT and CDR2 SNEGSKA (reference sequence). This CDR3 spans 17 amino acids. CDR3 residues: CSARDPYTSGRPDEQFF. Here the CDR3 DNA reads TGCAGTGCTAGAGACCCTTACACTAGCGGGAGACCGGATGAGCAGTTCTTC.

The chain recombines TRBV2 with TRBJ1-1; D remains ambiguous. The CDR3 sequence is 11 residues long. Trimming took off 5 bases at V and 9 bases at J, with 10 bases between the two ends. Germline CDR1 and CDR2: SNHLY and FYNNEI. CDR3 bases: TGTGCCAGCAGTCCGACACTCCAAGCTTTCTTT. Translated, it gives CASSPTLQAFF.

This clonotype was observed a few times. The chain carries TRBV29-1 and TRBJ2-1, with 7 bases identical to TRBD1. The germline CDR1 and CDR2 sequences are SQVTM and ANQGSEA. This CDR3 spans 13 amino acids. Trimming at V came to 7 bases and at J to 2 bases, leaving 5 bases not matched to a gene. The CDR3 sequence: CSALGTAYNEQFF. The DNA of the CDR3 is TGCAGCGCCCTGGGGACAGCCTACAATGAGCAGTTCTTC.

The genes are TRBV12-3 or TRBV12-4 and TRBJ2-5; D may be TRBD2 (6 bases). This CDR3 contains 14 residues. Deletions cut 3 bases from V and 5 bases from J, with 13 bases between. CDR3 in amino acids: CASSFSGTLETQYF. CDR3 DNA sequence: TGTGCCAGCAGTTTCTCCGGGACTCTGGAGACCCAGTACTTC.

CDR3: CASSSPLEQYF. Here the CDR3 DNA reads TGTGCCAGCAGTTCCCCCCTGGAGCAGTACTTC. The chain uses TRBV6-2 or TRBV6-3 and TRBJ2-7, with D unclear. V lost 4 bases and J lost 7, with 8 bases in between. CDR3 size: 11 residues. Germline values: CDR1 MNHEY, CDR2 SVGEGT.

The rearrangement uses TRBV5-4 and TRBJ1-6; D gene uncertain. Germline CDR1 reads SGHNT; CDR2 reads YYREEE (reference sequence). CDR3 length equals 15 residues. Trimming pared 2 bases from V and 8 bases from J, leaving 14 bases between. CDR3 sequence reads: CASSFGGRIHSPLHF. In nucleotides, the CDR3 is TGTGCCAGCAGCTTCGGTGGACGCATCCATTCACCCCTCCACTTT.

V usage is TRBV12-3 or TRBV12-4 and J usage is TRBJ2-1; D possibly matches TRBD1 or TRBD2 (5 bases each). Trimming pared 5 bases from V and 4 bases from J, leaving 15 bases between. The CDR3 runs to 15 residues. The DNA of the CDR3 is TGTGCCAGCAGTCGTCCGGGACGGAAGTACAATGAGCAGTTCTTC. Translation: CASSRPGRKYNEQFF.

The gene calls are TRBV14 and TRBJ1-3; D call uncertain. With 6 bases removed from V and 0 bases from J, the gap between germline ends came to 9 bases. The CDR3 is 14 amino acids. Looked up from germline, CDR1 is SGHDN and CDR2 is FVKESK. The CDR3 reads CASSPVRSGNTIYF. The CDR3 nucleotides read TGTGCCAGCAGTCCAGTCCGCTCTGGAAACACCATATATTTT.

This clonotype was seen a few times. The J gene is TRBJ2-4, the V gene TRBV28; 11 bases agree with TRBD2. CDR3 size: 15 residues. Germline assignment: CDR1 MDHEN and CDR2 SYDVKM. With 3 bases clipped from V and 12 bases from J, the junction kept 10 bases outside the gene matches. The chain's CDR3 is CASSFAASGGLSQYF. The DNA for the CDR3 is TGTGCCAGCAGTTTCGCGGCTAGCGGGGGGCTCTCTCAGTACTTC.

The chain joins TRBV6-5 to TRBJ2-7, with D perhaps TRBD1 (5 bases). The CDR3 is 12 residues long. The ends were cut back, 8 bases at V and 5 bases at J, with 13 bases in the middle. The germline V gene encodes CDR1 MNHEY and CDR2 SVGAGI. CDR3 sequence (DNA): TGTGCCAGCGCAAGGAAGGGGAACGAGCAGTACTTC. As protein: CASARKGNEQYF.

The chain has TRBV21-1 and TRBJ2-6; the table's D call, TRBD1, was not checked against the DNA. TRBV21-1 counts as a pseudogene. This CDR3 spans 19 amino acids. The CDR3, as DNA: TGTGCCAGCAGCAAAGCCGGGGCAGGGACCTACTCTGGGGCCAACGTCCTGACTTTC. Its protein product is CASSKAGAGTYSGANVLTF.

A remark on this clonotype: With a much larger clone just one base away, this may be a read error. The genes are TRBV19 and TRBJ2-2; 7 positions match TRBD2. CDR1 is LNHDA and CDR2 is SQIVND in the germline V gene (reference sequence). V was clipped by 7 bases and J by 3 bases; unmatched bases: 8. CDR3 size: 15 residues. The CDR3 protein is CASIQRGVDTGELFF. For the CDR3, the DNA is TGTGCCAGTATACAGCGGGGCGTAGACACCGGGGAGCTGTTTTTT.

V and J are TRBV11-2 and TRBJ2-7, with 10 bases fitting TRBD1. The J segment lost 3 bases and the V segment lost 4 bases, leaving 3 bases of the junction unmatched. Germline V gene lookup returns CDR1 SGHAT and CDR2 FQNNGV. This CDR3 region has 14 residues. This CDR3 is CASSSDRGFYEQYF. DNA for the CDR3: TGTGCCAGCAGCTCGGACAGGGGGTTCTACGAGCAGTACTTC. The variable domain in full, completed from reference TRBV11-2 and TRBJ2-7, reads EAGVAQSPRYKIIEKRQSVAFWCNPISGHATLYWYQQILGQGPKLLIQFQNNGVVDDSQLPKDRFSAERLKGVDSTLKIQPAKLEDSAVYLCASSSDRGFYEQYFGPGTRLTVT.

The chain joins TRBV6-4 to TRBJ1-2; weak D call: TRBD1 (6 bases). The CDR3 consists of 15 residues. Trimming removed 3 bases at V and 2 bases at J, with 13 bases between. The germline CDR1 and CDR2 sequences are MRHNA and SNTAGT. CDR3 DNA: TGTGCCAGCAGTGAGTATACAGGGATCAACTATGGCTACACCTTC. Its translation is CASSEYTGINYGYTF.

With regard to this clonotype: A much larger clone differs from this one at a single base, so this may be a read error. The chain couples TRBV28 to TRBJ2-1; 7 bases agree with TRBD2. Germline-derived CDR1 and CDR2 are MDHEN and SYDVKM. The V segment lost 6 bases and the J segment 5 bases; nucleotides outside the gene matches: 10. The CDR3 runs 15 residues. Here the CDR3 reads CASSQPGGSHNEQFF. For the CDR3, the DNA is TGTGCCAGCAGCCAGCCCGGGGGGTCCCACAATGAGCAGTTCTTC. The full variable domain, its missing parts supplied by reference TRBV28 and TRBJ2-1, is DVKVTQSSRYLVKRTGEKVFLECVQDMDHENMFWYRQDPGLGLRLIYFSYDVKMKEKGDIPEGYSVSREKKERFSLILESASTNQTSMYLCASSQPGGSHNEQFFGPGTRLTVL.

There are a few counts of this clonotype. This chain connects TRBV7-9 to TRBJ1-2; a weak D match, TRBD1 (6 bases). This CDR3 contains 14 residues. The V and J ends lost 6 bases and 3 bases respectively, with 14 bases between them. Germline V gives CDR1 SEHNR, CDR2 FQNEAQ (reference sequence). CDR3 DNA sequence: TGTGCCAGCAGACTCGCAGGGGATGACTATGGCTACACCTTC. This codes for CASRLAGDDYGYTF.